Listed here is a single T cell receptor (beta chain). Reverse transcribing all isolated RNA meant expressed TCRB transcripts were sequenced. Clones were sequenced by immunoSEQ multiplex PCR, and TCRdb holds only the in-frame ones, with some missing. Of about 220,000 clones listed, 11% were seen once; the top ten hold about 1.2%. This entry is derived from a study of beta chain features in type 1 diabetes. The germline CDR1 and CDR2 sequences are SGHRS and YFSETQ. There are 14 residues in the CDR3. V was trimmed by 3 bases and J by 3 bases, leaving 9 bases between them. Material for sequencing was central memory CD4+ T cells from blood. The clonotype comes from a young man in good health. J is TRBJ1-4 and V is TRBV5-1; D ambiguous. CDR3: CASSSLSANEKLFF. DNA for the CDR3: TGCGCCAGCAGCTCTCTCAGCGCTAATGAAAAACTGTTTTTT.